The entry below gives a single T cell receptor beta chain sequence along with its context. Its target is unknown. Expressed TCRB transcripts were sequenced after all isolated RNA was converted to cDNA. Sequencing used immunoSEQ multiplex PCR; TCRdb keeps in-frame clones, though not all of them. Counted here are around 280,000 clones, approximately 16% occurring once; the ten biggest clones make up more than 0.015%. The sample is drawn from a study of beta chain features in type 1 diabetes. CDR1 SGHTA and CDR2 FQGNSA come from the germline V gene. Losses at the gene ends were 5 bases for V and 7 bases for J; bases not matched to a gene: 10. This CDR3 is built from 16 residues. Study-level findings and limits: A moderate, significant TCRB CDR3 shortening appeared in type 1 diabetes across four CD4+ subsets.

Staining for CD45RO/CCR7/CD25/CD127/CD95/CD27 allowed sorting of CD4+ naive, central memory, regulatory and stem cell-like memory cells. The chain has TRBV7-2 and TRBJ2-1; 11 bases match TRBD2. Sequenced: naive CD4+ T cells from blood. This clonotype was sampled from a man aged 18 to 29 with type 1 diabetes. CDR3 in amino acids: CASSPPGLAGRNEQFF. The CDR3, as DNA: TGTGCCAGCAGCCCCCCAGGACTAGCGGGCCGTAATGAGCAGTTCTTC.